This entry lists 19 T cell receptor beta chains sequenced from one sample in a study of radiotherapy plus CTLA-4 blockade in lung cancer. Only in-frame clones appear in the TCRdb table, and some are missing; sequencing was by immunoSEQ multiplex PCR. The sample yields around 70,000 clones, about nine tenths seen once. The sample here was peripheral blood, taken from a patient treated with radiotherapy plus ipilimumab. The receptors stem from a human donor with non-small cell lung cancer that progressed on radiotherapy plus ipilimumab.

CDR3 residues: CASSAGQGQNTEAFF. DNA for the CDR3: TGTGCCAGCAGCGCTGGACAGGGTCAGAACACTGAAGCTTTCTTT. This chain uses TRBV9 with TRBJ1-1, with 8 bases that match TRBD1. The CDR3 length is 15 residues. CDR1 SGDLS and CDR2 YYNGEE come from the germline V gene. V lost 3 bases and J lost 1; bases outside the gene matches: 5.

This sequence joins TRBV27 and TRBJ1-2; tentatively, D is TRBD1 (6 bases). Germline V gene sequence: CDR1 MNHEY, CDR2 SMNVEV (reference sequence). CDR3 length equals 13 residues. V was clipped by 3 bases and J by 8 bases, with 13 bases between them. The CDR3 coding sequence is TGTGCCAGCAGTTTCACAGGGTCGGGAGGCTACACCTTC. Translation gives CASSFTGSGGYTF.

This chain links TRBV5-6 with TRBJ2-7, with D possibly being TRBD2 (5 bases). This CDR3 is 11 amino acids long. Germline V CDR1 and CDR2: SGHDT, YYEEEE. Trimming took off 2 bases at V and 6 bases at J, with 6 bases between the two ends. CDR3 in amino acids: CASSFAGEQYF. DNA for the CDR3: TGTGCCAGCAGCTTTGCGGGCGAGCAGTACTTC.

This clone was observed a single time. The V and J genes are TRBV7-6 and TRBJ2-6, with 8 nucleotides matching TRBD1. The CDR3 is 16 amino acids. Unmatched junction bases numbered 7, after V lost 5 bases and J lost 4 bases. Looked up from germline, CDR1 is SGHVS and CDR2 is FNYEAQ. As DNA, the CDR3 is TGTGCCAGCAGCCCGAGGACAGGGTACGGGGCCAACGTCCTGACTTTC. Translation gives CASSPRTGYGANVLTF.

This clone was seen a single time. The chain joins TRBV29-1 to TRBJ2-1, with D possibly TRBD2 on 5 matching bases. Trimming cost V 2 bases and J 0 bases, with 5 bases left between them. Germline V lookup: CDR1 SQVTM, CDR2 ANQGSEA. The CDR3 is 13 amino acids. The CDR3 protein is CSVERGSYNEQFF. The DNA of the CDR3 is TGCAGCGTTGAACGGGGCTCCTACAATGAGCAGTTCTTC.

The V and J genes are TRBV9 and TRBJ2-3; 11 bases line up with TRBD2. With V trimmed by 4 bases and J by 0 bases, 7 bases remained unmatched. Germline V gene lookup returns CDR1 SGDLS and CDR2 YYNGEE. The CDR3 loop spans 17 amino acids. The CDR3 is CASSFSTSGKSTDTQYF. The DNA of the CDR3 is TGTGCCAGCAGCTTCTCGACTAGCGGGAAAAGCACAGATACGCAGTATTTT. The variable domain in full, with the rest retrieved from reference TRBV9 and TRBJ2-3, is DSGVTQTPKHLITATGQRVTLRCSPRSGDLSVYWYQQSLDQGLQFLIQYYNGEERAKGNILERFSAQQFPDLHSELNLSSLELGDSALYFCASSFSTSGKSTDTQYFGPGTRLTVL.

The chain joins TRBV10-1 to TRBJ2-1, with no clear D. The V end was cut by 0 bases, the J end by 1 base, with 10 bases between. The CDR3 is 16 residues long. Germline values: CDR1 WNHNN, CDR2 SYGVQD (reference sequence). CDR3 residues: CASSESVGISYNEQFF. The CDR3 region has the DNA TGCGCCAGCAGTGAGTCGGTTGGGATTTCCTACAATGAGCAGTTCTTC.

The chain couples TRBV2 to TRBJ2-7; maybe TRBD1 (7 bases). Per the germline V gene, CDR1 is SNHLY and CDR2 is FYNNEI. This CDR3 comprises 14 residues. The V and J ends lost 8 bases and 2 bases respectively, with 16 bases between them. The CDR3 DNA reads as TGTGCCAGCGGAGGGACAGATGTTGCCTACGAGCAGTACTTC. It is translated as CASGGTDVAYEQYF.

The CDR3 DNA sequence: TGTGCCAGCAGTTACTTGTTGACAGACCGGTTCACTGAAGCTTTCTTT. Its protein product is CASSYLLTDRFTEAFF. This sequence joins TRBV6-6 and TRBJ1-1; a possible D gene is TRBD1 (5 bases). From germline, CDR1 is MNHNY and CDR2 SVGAGI (reference sequence). This CDR3 has 16 amino acids. Between the trimmed V and J ends, which lost 1 base and 4 bases, there was a span of 16 bases.

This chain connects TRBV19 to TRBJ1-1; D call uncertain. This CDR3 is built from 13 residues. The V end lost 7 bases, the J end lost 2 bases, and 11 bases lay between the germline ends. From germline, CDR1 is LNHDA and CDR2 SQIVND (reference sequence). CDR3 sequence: CASKIPYNTEAFF. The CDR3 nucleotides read TGTGCCAGTAAAATACCCTATAACACTGAAGCTTTCTTT.

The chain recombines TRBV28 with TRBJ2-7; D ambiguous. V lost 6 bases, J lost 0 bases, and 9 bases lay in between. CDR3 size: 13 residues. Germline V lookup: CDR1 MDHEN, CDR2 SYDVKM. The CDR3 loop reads CASRPSISYEQYF. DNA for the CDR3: TGTGCCAGCAGGCCGTCCATCTCCTACGAGCAGTACTTC.

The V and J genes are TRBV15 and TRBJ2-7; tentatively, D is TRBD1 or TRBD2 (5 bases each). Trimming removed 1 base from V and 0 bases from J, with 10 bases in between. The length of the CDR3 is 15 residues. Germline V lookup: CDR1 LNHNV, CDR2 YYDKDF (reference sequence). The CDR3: CATSRVRGVSYEQYF. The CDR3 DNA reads TGTGCCACCAGCAGAGTACGGGGCGTCTCCTACGAGCAGTACTTC.

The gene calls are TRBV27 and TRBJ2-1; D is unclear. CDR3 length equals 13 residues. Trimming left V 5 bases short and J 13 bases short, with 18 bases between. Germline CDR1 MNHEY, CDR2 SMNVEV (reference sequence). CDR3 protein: CASSVLTQKTQFF. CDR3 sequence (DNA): TGTGCCAGCAGTGTACTCACCCAGAAGACTCAGTTCTTC.

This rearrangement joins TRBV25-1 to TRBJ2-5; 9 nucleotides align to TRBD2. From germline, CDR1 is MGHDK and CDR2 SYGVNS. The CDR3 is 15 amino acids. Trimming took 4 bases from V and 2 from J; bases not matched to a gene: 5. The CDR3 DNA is TGTGCCAGCAGTGTCTGGACTAGCGCACAAGAGACCCAGTACTTC. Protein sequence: CASSVWTSAQETQYF.

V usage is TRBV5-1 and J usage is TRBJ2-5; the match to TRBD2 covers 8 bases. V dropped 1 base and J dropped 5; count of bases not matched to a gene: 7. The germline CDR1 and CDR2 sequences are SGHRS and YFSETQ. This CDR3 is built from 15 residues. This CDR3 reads CASSLSSGPGETQYF. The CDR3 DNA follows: TGCGCCAGCAGCTTGTCTAGCGGGCCCGGGGAGACCCAGTACTTC.

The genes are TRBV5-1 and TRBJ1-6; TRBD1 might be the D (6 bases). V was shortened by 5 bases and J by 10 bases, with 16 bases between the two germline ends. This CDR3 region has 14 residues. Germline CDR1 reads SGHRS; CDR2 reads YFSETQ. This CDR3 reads CASRLGTTGSPLHF. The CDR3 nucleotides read TGCGCCAGCAGGCTGGGGACAACCGGGTCACCCCTCCACTTT.

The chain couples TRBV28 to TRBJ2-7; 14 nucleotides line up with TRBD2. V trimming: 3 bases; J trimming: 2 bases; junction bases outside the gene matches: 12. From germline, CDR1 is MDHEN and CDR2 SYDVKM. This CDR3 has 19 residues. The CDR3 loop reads CASSLGLAGVTTSTYEQYF. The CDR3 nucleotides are TGTGCCAGCAGTTTGGGACTAGCGGGAGTAACTACCAGTACCTACGAGCAGTACTTC.

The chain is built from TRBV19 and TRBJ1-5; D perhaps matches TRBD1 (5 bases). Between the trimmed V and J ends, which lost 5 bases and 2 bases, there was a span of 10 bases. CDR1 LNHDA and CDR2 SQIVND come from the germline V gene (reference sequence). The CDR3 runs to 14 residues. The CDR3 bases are TGTGCCAGTAGTCCCCGGGGCCGCAATCAGCCCCAGCATTTT. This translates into CASSPRGRNQPQHF.

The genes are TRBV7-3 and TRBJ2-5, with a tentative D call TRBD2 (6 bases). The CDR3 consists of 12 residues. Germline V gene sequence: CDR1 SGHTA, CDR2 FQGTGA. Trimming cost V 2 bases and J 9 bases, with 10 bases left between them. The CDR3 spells CASSLGTGAQYF. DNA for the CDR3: TGTGCCAGCAGCTTAGGGACGGGGGCCCAGTACTTC.